The sequence of this T cell receptor beta chain was determined in a study of shared clonotypes between healthy human individuals. Trimming removed 3 bases from V and 7 bases from J; junction bases left unmatched: 5. The CDR3 spans 15 residues. Germline-derived CDR1 and CDR2 are SGDLS and YYNGEE. This clone was detected only once. The antigen is unknown. Sequencing was at deep level. Per the study methods: Owing to the provision of junction-only sequences devoid of quality scores by immunoSEQ, filtering differed. The assay was immunoSEQ multiplex PCR, and TCRdb's table has in-frame clones only and misses some. The V and J calls and clone size are taken from that table; D and trimming were inferred from the DNA. Seen here are some 900,000 clones, around three quarters observed once, and the top ten hold about 1.5%. Findings of the study overall: It was the non-shared clonotypes that had lower generation probabilities than clonotypes shared by all four donors.

The chain uses TRBV9 and TRBJ1-6, with 9 nucleotides matching TRBD1. Sequences were obtained from memory CD4+ T cells sorted from blood. Subset given: CD45RA-negative fraction. The origin of this receptor is a man between 18 and 29 years old in good health. CDR3 nucleotides: TGTGCCAGCAGCGCCGGGACAGGGTACAATTCACCCCTCCACTTT. Translated, it gives CASSAGTGYNSPLHF.